This TCR beta chain is from a study of intratumoral heterogeneity in liver cancer. Study context: With a median age of approximately 66 years, most patients were men.

Turning to this clone: Its target is unknown.

Study observations and caveats: Tumor-infiltrating lymphocyte representation was acknowledged to be under-sampled.

Profiled with immunoSEQ multiplex PCR; TCRdb holds only in-frame clones, not every one. This sample yields thousands of clones, of which 55% are seen a single time; about 15% belongs to the top ten. The hepatocellular carcinoma nodule was sampled at distinct, geographically separated regions. All patients had early-stage hepatocellular carcinoma and were untreated before surgical resection. Sampled areas showed no macroscopic evidence of necrosis or hemorrhage. This CDR3 has 15 amino acids. The V and J ends lost 0 bases and 2 bases, in that order; junction bases with no gene match: 3. Germline lookup yields CDR1 SGHNT and CDR2 YYREEE (reference sequence).

This material consisted of tumor tissue, taken before any cancer treatment. V gene TRBV5-4 combines with J gene TRBJ2-3, with TRBD1 identical over 7 bases. This receptor was identified in a man aged 70 or older with hepatocellular carcinoma. The CDR3, as DNA: TGTGCCAGCAGCTTGGAGACAGGGATCACAGATACGCAGTATTTT. Translated, it gives CASSLETGITDTQYF.